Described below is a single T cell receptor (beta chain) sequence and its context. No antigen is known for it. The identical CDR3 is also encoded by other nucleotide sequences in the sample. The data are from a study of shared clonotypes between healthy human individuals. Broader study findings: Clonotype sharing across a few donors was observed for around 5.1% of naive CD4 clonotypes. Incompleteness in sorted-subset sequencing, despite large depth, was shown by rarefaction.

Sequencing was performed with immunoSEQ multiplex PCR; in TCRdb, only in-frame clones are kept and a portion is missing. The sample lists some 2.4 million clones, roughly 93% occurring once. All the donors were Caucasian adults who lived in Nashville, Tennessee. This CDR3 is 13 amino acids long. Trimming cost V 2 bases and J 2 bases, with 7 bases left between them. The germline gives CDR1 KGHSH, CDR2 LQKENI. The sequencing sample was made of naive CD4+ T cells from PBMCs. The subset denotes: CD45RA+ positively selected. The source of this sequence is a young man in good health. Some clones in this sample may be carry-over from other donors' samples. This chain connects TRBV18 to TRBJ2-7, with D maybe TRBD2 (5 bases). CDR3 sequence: CASSPTGTYEQYF. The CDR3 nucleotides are TGTGCCAGCTCACCAACGGGGACCTACGAGCAGTACTTC.